Listed here are 15 T cell receptor beta chains from one sample, sequenced in a study of shared clonotypes between healthy human individuals. The data were produced by immunoSEQ multiplex PCR, yet TCRdb's version contains in-frame clones alone and is incomplete. The sample has more than 2 million clones; roughly 95% are singletons. Positive CCR7 selection of CD45RO-negative cells yielded the naive CD8 cells, and terminally differentiated effector memory CD45RA+ cells were excluded. The sequenced sample consisted of naive CD8+ T cells sorted from blood. The receptors stem from a man aged 18 to 30 in good health.

The rearrangement links TRBV5-8 to TRBJ2-5; maybe TRBD2 (6 bases). Trimming took off 2 bases at V and 4 bases at J, with 9 bases between the two ends. Germline V gene lookup returns CDR1 SGHTS and CDR2 YDEGEE. This CDR3 contains 13 residues. This CDR3 reads CASSFLAPETQYF. In nucleotides, the CDR3 is TGTGCCAGCAGCTTTCTAGCGCCAGAGACCCAGTACTTC.

The CDR3: CASSVSGRLQETQYF. Written as DNA, the CDR3 is TGTGCCAGCAGCGTATCCGGCCGATTACAAGAGACCCAGTACTTC. V usage is TRBV9 and J usage is TRBJ2-5; D is undetermined. CDR1 and CDR2 (germline): SGDLS, YYNGEE. CDR3 length: 15 residues. V lost 1 base, J lost 2 bases, and 12 bases lay in between.

The chain couples TRBV27 to TRBJ1-6; D is uncertain. Germline CDR1 MNHEY, CDR2 SMNVEV (reference sequence). The CDR3 runs to 15 residues. Between the trimmed V and J ends, which lost 3 bases and 3 bases, there was a span of 9 bases. This CDR3 is CASSFLPDYNSPLHF. The CDR3 nucleotides read TGTGCCAGCAGTTTTTTACCGGACTATAATTCACCCCTCCACTTT.

This sequence joins TRBV28 and TRBJ2-7; 8 bases are shared with TRBD1. The CDR3 sequence is 15 residues long. V lost 3 bases, J lost 1 base, and 5 bases stayed unmatched. CDR1 is MDHEN, CDR2 SYDVKM, per germline. The CDR3 loop is CASSLDRVPSYEQYF. The CDR3 nucleotides are TGTGCCAGCAGTTTGGACAGGGTGCCATCCTACGAGCAGTACTTC.

Worth noting for this clone: In the same sample, other DNA sequences code for this CDR3. J is TRBJ2-7 and V is TRBV11-2; D may be TRBD1 (5 bases). Deletions cut 4 bases from V and 2 bases from J, with 9 bases between. Germline V gives CDR1 SGHAT, CDR2 FQNNGV. The CDR3 consists of 13 residues. The CDR3 nucleotides read TGTGCCAGCAGCTCGACAGTTACCTACGAGCAGTACTTC. This sequence encodes CASSSTVTYEQYF.

V usage is TRBV6-6 and J usage is TRBJ2-1; the match to TRBD2 covers 8 bases. Germline V lookup: CDR1 MNHNY, CDR2 SVGAGI (reference sequence). V dropped 3 bases and J dropped 0; count of bases not matched to a gene: 4. This CDR3 comprises 16 residues. The CDR3 protein is CASSYELAASYNEQFF. In nucleotides, the CDR3 is TGTGCCAGCAGTTATGAACTAGCGGCCTCCTACAATGAGCAGTTCTTC.

The chain carries TRBV5-1 and TRBJ1-1; no clear D. The V end was cut by 4 bases, the J end by 0 bases, with 13 bases between. The CDR3 contains 15 residues. CDR1 is SGHRS, CDR2 YFSETQ, per germline. CDR3 sequence: CASSRSRIMNTEAFF. CDR3 DNA: TGCGCCAGCAGCAGGTCCAGGATCATGAACACTGAAGCTTTCTTT.

The chain couples TRBV7-9 to TRBJ2-7; D is ambiguous. Germline V CDR1 and CDR2: SEHNR, FQNEAQ (reference sequence). CDR3 length: 14 amino acids. The ends were cut back, 5 bases at V and 2 bases at J, with 13 bases in the middle. The CDR3 here is CASSPSVHTYEQYF. CDR3 in DNA: TGTGCCAGCAGCCCCAGTGTCCACACCTACGAGCAGTACTTC.

This clone was detected once. The sample holds other DNA sequences that translate to the same CDR3. The chain is built from TRBV6-5 and TRBJ2-2, with D tentatively TRBD2 (6 bases). CDR1 and CDR2 (germline): MNHEY, SVGAGI. The CDR3 has 16 residues. Trimming removed 0 bases from V and 3 bases from J, with 11 bases in between. CDR3 bases: TGTGCCAGCAGTTACTCGTGGGGGGAGTACACCGGGGAGCTGTTTTTT. This encodes CASSYSWGEYTGELFF.

This clone was seen a single time. The J gene is TRBJ2-1, the V gene TRBV7-5. TRBV7-5 has pseudogene status. CDR3 length equals 12 residues. The CDR3 DNA reads as TGTGCCAGAAGCCTCTGGGACGGTAAGCAGTTCTTC. This encodes CARSLWDGKQFF.

The chain couples TRBV4-1 to TRBJ1-1; 9 bases align to TRBD1. This CDR3 spans 16 amino acids. The germline V gene encodes CDR1 MGHRA and CDR2 YSYEKL. Germline trimming cut 0 bases from V and 4 bases from J; bases unmatched to any gene: 6. The DNA of the CDR3 is TGCGCCAGCAGCCAAGACCCCGGACAGGGGAGCACTGAAGCTTTCTTT. Translation gives CASSQDPGQGSTEAFF.

The J gene is TRBJ1-5, the V gene TRBV6-6; tentative D call: TRBD1 (5 bases). The V end lost 9 bases, the J end lost 0 bases, and 18 bases lay between the germline ends. CDR1 is MNHNY and CDR2 is SVGAGI in the germline V gene (reference sequence). This CDR3 contains 16 residues. CDR3 bases: TGTGCCAGTTTGAGAAAGAACAGGAATAGCAATCAGCCCCAGCATTTT. Its protein product is CASLRKNRNSNQPQHF.

The J gene is TRBJ1-3, the V gene TRBV2, with D tentatively TRBD1 (6 bases). The CDR3 totals 15 residues. Germline CDR1 and CDR2: SNHLY and FYNNEI. Trimming took off 8 bases at V and 2 bases at J, with 16 bases between the two ends. The CDR3 DNA follows: TGTGCCAGCCAACCCGGAGGGGGACCTGGAAACACCATATATTTT. It yields the protein CASQPGGGPGNTIYF.

The V and J genes are TRBV19 and TRBJ1-1; D is unclear. This CDR3 contains 14 residues. The ends were cut back, 6 bases at V and 0 bases at J, with 11 bases in the middle. Germline CDR1 reads LNHDA; CDR2 reads SQIVND (reference sequence). As DNA, the CDR3 is TGTGCCAGTAGCTTCGGGAGCTTGAACACTGAAGCTTTCTTT. The encoded protein is CASSFGSLNTEAFF.

To note about this clone: At the DNA level, this CDR3 is encoded by other sequences in the same sample as well. The chain uses TRBV5-1 and TRBJ2-7, with D possibly being TRBD1 (5 bases). This CDR3 is 13 amino acids long. Germline V gene sequence: CDR1 SGHRS, CDR2 YFSETQ. Trimming stripped 0 bases from V and 3 bases from J, with 7 bases between. CDR3 sequence: CASSLVTGYEQYF. For the CDR3, the DNA is TGCGCCAGCAGCTTGGTTACAGGCTACGAGCAGTACTTC.